The 16 T cell receptor beta chains listed next were all sequenced from one sample in a study of shared clonotypes between healthy human individuals. TCRdb's copy holds only in-frame clones and misses some; the assay was immunoSEQ multiplex PCR. Among 2 million to 2.5 million clones, about 90% were seen once, and the ten largest hold approximately 0.39%. Input material: naive CD4+ T cells from PBMCs. This sample's subset: CD45RA+ positively selected. The receptor source for this set is a man younger than 35 in good health. Some clones in this sample may be carry-over from other donors' samples.

The rearrangement links TRBV29-1 to TRBJ2-2; possible D gene TRBD2, 5 bases. Germline V gene lookup returns CDR1 SQVTM and CDR2 ANQGSEA. There are 13 residues in the CDR3. The ends were cut back, 8 bases at V and 2 bases at J, with 12 bases in the middle. The CDR3 nucleotides read TGCAGCACGGTAGGAGGTAACACCGGGGAGCTGTTTTTT. This gives the protein CSTVGGNTGELFF.

The chain's CDR3 is CASSLGTANEQYF. The CDR3 bases are TGCGCCAGCAGCTTAGGGACGGCGAACGAGCAGTACTTC. The J gene is TRBJ2-7, the V gene TRBV5-1; D might be TRBD1 or TRBD2, each matching 5 bases. The V end was cut by 2 bases, the J end by 5 bases, with 11 bases between. This CDR3 contains 13 residues. Germline V lookup: CDR1 SGHRS, CDR2 YFSETQ.

This chain connects TRBV7-8 to TRBJ2-1; 13 bases agree with TRBD2. The trim removed 4 bases at V and 7 bases at J, leaving 7 bases unmatched. The CDR3 contains 16 residues. From germline, CDR1 is SGHVS and CDR2 FQNEAQ. The CDR3 bases are TGTGCCAGCAGCTGGACTAGCGGGAGATCGCTGAATGAGCAGTTCTTC. It translates to CASSWTSGRSLNEQFF.

The V call is TRBV7-2, the J call TRBJ2-1; no firm D call. V was trimmed by 0 bases and J by 1 base, leaving 7 bases between them. From germline, CDR1 is SGHTA and CDR2 FQGNSA. CDR3 length: 15 amino acids. Here the CDR3 reads CASSLATLSYNEQFF. The CDR3 DNA reads as TGTGCCAGCAGCTTAGCGACCTTGTCCTACAATGAGCAGTTCTTC.

This sequence joins TRBV5-4 and TRBJ2-2, with D possibly TRBD2 on 5 matching bases. Germline V CDR1 and CDR2: SGHNT, YYREEE (reference sequence). Trimming removed 3 bases at V and 6 bases at J, with 21 bases between. CDR3 length equals 17 residues. The CDR3 here is CASSSPGTRISPGELFF. CDR3 coding DNA: TGTGCCAGCAGCTCGCCGGGCACTAGAATAAGTCCCGGGGAGCTGTTTTTT.

This clone showed up just once. V is TRBV7-8 and J is TRBJ1-6; 7 bases are a match to TRBD1. The ends lost 1 base at V and 7 bases at J; junction bases unmatched: 4. Per the germline V gene, CDR1 is SGHVS and CDR2 is FQNEAQ. CDR3 length: 15 residues. CDR3 DNA: TGTGCCAGCAGCTTAGGACAGGGAAAAAATTCACCCCTCCACTTT. It is translated as CASSLGQGKNSPLHF.

The table lists this clone with a count of one. This chain links TRBV12-5 with TRBJ2-2; 15 bases are a match to TRBD2. This CDR3 has 18 residues. Germline-derived CDR1 and CDR2 are LGHNT and FRNRAP. The J segment lost 6 bases and the V segment lost 0 bases, leaving 5 bases of the junction unmatched. This chain's CDR3 is CASGLVGTSGRSAGELFF. Written as DNA, the CDR3 is TGTGCTAGTGGTTTGGTGGGGACTAGCGGGAGGTCGGCCGGGGAGCTGTTTTTT.

The chain joins TRBV4-2 to TRBJ1-4; D may be TRBD1 (5 bases). Looked up from germline, CDR1 is LGHNA and CDR2 is YNFKEQ. The V gene lost 1 base and the J gene lost 6 bases, with 15 bases spanning the gap. The CDR3 spans 16 residues. The CDR3 sequence is CASSQGRTTEDEKLFF. The DNA of the CDR3 is TGTGCCAGCAGCCAAGGTCGTACGACAGAGGATGAAAAACTGTTTTTT.

The V call is TRBV30, the J call TRBJ1-1; 9 bases match TRBD1. Trimming took 4 bases from V and 3 from J; bases not matched to a gene: 6. The germline V gene encodes CDR1 GTSNPN and CDR2 SVGIG (reference sequence). This CDR3 is 14 amino acids long. The CDR3, as DNA: TGTGCCTGGAATCAACAGGGGGCACACACTGAAGCTTTCTTT. Translated: CAWNQQGAHTEAFF.

The V and J genes are TRBV28 and TRBJ1-1; maybe TRBD1 (6 bases). The germline V gene encodes CDR1 MDHEN and CDR2 SYDVKM. The CDR3 consists of 16 residues. V was trimmed by 5 bases and J by 5 bases, leaving 21 bases between them. CDR3 sequence (DNA): TGTGCCAGCAGTGCTTATCCAGGGTGGAGGGGGACTGAAGCTTTCTTT. The encoded protein is CASSAYPGWRGTEAFF.

As to this clone: At the DNA level, this CDR3 is encoded by other sequences in the same sample as well. J is TRBJ1-2 and V is TRBV28; no firm D call. The germline V and J ends were trimmed by 3 bases and 8 bases, with 7 bases remaining between them. The CDR3 spans 11 residues. Germline V gene lookup returns CDR1 MDHEN and CDR2 SYDVKM. CDR3: CASSFSRGYTF. Here the CDR3 DNA reads TGTGCCAGCAGTTTCTCTAGAGGCTACACCTTC.

This chain uses TRBV27 with TRBJ2-1; possible D gene TRBD2, 7 bases. Trimming shortened V by 11 bases and J by 0 bases, and 17 bases separated the two germline ends. The CDR3 spans 15 residues. CDR1 and CDR2 (germline): MNHEY, SMNVEV (reference sequence). Written as DNA, the CDR3 is TGTGCCCCACCGGGGGGCCTTAGCTCCTACAATGAGCAGTTCTTC. Protein sequence: CAPPGGLSSYNEQFF.

The V gene is TRBV28, the J gene TRBJ2-1; D is possibly TRBD2 (7 bases). Looked up from germline, CDR1 is MDHEN and CDR2 is SYDVKM. This CDR3 region has 15 residues. V was cut by 5 bases and J by 7 bases, with 18 bases left in between. CDR3 loop: CASSPGGSQGNEQFF. The CDR3 region has the DNA TGTGCCAGCAGTCCGGGCGGGAGCCAGGGGAATGAGCAGTTCTTC.

CDR3 sequence: CASSPRGVLADEETQYF. CDR3 sequence (DNA): TGCGCCAGCAGCCCCCGGGGGGTACTAGCGGACGAAGAGACCCAGTACTTC. The genes are TRBV5-1 and TRBJ2-5; TRBD2 matches 8 bases. CDR1 is SGHRS and CDR2 is YFSETQ in the germline V gene. This CDR3 contains 17 residues. Trimming took 4 bases from V and 3 from J; bases not matched to a gene: 14.

The chain combines TRBV7-9 with TRBJ2-7; tentatively, D is TRBD2 (5 bases). CDR3 length equals 12 residues. Germline V CDR1 and CDR2: SEHNR, FQNEAQ (reference sequence). V dropped 5 bases and J dropped 7 bases, with 12 bases sitting between them. The CDR3 nucleotides read TGTGCCAGCAGCCCGTCTTCGGGGGAGCAGTACTTC. Amino acid sequence: CASSPSSGEQYF. Full variable domain (outside the CDR3, taken from reference TRBV7-9 and TRBJ2-7): DTGVSQNPRHKITKRGQNVTFRCDPISEHNRLYWYRQTLGQGPEFLTYFQNEAQLEKSRLLSDRFSAERPKGSFSTLEIQRTEQGDSAMYLCASSPSSGEQYFGPGTRLTVT.

The chain couples TRBV19 to TRBJ2-4, with 7 bases that match TRBD1. J lost 1 base, V lost 6 bases, and 3 bases had no gene match. This CDR3 spans 14 amino acids. The germline gives CDR1 LNHDA, CDR2 SQIVND (reference sequence). CDR3 nucleotide sequence: TGTGCCAGTAGGACGACAGGGGCCAAAAACATTCAGTACTTC. As protein: CASRTTGAKNIQYF.